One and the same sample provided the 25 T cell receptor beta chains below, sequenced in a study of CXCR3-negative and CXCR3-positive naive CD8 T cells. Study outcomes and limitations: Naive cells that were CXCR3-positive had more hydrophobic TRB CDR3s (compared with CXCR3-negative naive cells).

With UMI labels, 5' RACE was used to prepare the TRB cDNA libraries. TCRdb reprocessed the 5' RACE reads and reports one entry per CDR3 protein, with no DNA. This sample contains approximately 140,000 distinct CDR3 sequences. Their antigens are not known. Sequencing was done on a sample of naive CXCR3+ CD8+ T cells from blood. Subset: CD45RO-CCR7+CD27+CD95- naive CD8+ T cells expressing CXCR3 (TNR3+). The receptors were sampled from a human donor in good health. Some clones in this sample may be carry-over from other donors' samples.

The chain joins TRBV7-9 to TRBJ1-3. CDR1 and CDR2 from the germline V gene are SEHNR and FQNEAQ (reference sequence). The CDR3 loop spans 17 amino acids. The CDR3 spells CASSPSRDWISGNTIYF.

The CDR3 protein is CASSLDRSPRNEQFF. The genes are TRBV11-1 and TRBJ2-1; there is no DNA to check the TCRdb D call of TRBD1. The CDR3 has 15 amino acids. Germline CDR1 is SGHAT and CDR2 is FQDESV (reference sequence).

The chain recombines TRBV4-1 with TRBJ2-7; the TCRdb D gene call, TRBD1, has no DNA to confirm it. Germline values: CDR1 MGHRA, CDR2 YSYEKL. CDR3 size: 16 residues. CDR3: CASSQTWQGLTYEQYF.

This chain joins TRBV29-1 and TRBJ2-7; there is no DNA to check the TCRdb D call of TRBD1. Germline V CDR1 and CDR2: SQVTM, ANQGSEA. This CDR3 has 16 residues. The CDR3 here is CSVEENGTPLGSGQYF.

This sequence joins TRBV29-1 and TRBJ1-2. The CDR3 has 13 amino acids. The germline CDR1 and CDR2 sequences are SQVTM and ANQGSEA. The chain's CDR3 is CSVTEELNYGYTF.

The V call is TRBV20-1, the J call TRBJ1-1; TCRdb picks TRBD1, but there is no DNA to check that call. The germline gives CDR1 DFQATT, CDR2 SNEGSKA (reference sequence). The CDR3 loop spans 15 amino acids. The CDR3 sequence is CSARITGDRDTEAFF.

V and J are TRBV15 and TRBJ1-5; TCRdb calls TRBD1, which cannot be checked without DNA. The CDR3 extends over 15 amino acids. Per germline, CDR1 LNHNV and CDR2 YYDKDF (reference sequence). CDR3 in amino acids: CATSRERTVVQPQHF.

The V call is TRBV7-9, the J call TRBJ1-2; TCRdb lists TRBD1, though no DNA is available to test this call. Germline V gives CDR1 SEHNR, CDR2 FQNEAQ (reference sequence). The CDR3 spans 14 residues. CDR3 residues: CASSKTPSSYGYTF. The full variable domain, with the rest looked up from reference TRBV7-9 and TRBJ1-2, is DTGVSQNPRHKITKRGQNVTFRCDPISEHNRLYWYRQTLGQGPEFLTYFQNEAQLEKSRLLSDRFSAERPKGSFSTLEIQRTEQGDSAMYLCASSKTPSSYGYTFGSGTRLTVV.

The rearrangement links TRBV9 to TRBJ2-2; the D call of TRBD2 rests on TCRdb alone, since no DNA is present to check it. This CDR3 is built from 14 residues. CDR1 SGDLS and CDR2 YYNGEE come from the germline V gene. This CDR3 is CASNKGAATGELFF.

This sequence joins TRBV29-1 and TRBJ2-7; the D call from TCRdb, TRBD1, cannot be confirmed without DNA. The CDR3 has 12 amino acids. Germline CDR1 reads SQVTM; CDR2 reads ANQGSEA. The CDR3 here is CSARTGAYEQYF.

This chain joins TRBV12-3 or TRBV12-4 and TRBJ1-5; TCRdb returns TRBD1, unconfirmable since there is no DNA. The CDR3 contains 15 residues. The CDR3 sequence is CASSHMGLDQQPQHF.

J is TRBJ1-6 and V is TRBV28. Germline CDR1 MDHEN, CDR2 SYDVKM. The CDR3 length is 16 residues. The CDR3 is CASRPDRGSYNSPLHF. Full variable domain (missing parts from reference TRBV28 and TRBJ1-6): DVKVTQSSRYLVKRTGEKVFLECVQDMDHENMFWYRQDPGLGLRLIYFSYDVKMKEKGDIPEGYSVSREKKERFSLILESASTNQTSMYLCASRPDRGSYNSPLHFGNGTRLTVT.

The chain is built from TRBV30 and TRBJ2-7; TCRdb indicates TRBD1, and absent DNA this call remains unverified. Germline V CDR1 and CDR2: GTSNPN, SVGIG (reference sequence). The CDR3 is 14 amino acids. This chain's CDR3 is CAWRDRDPSYEQYF.

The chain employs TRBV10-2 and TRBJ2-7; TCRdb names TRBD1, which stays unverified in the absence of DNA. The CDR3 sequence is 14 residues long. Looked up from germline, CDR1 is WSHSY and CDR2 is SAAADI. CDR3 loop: CASSVGAPSYEQYF.

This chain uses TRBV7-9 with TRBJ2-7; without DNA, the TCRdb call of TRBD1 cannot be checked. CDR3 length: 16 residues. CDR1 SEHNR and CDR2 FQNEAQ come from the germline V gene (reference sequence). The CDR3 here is CASSWGGSSPSYEQYF.

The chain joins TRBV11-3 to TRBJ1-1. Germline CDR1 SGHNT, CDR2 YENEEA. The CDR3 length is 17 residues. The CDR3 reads CASSLNRGPGLDTEAFF.

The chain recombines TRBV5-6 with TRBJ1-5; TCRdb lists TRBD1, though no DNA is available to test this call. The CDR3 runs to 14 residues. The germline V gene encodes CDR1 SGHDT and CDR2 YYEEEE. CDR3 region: CASSFNRGNQPQHF.

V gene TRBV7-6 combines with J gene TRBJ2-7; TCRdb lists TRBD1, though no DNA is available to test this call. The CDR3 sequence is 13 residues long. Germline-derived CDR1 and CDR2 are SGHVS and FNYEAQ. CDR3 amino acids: CASSWDISYEQYF. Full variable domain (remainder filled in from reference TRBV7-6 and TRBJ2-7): GAGVSQSPRYKVTKRGQDVALRCDPISGHVSLYWYRQALGQGPEFLTYFNYEAQQDKSGLPNDRFSAERPEGSISTLTIQRTEQRDSAMYRCASSWDISYEQYFGPGTRLTVT.

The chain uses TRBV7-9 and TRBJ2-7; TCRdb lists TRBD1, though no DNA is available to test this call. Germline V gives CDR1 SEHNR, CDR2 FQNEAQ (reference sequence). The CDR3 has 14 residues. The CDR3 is CASSSPGDSYEQYF.

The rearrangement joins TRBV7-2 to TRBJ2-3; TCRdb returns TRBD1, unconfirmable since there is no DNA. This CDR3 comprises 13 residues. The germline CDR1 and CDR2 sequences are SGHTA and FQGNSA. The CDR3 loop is CASRPPGGDTQYF.

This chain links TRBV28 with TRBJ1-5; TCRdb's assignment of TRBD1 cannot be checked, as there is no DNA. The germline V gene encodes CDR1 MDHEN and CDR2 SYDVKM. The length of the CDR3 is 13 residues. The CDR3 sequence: CASSSGFSQPQHF. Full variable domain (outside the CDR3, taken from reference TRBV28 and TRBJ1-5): DVKVTQSSRYLVKRTGEKVFLECVQDMDHENMFWYRQDPGLGLRLIYFSYDVKMKEKGDIPEGYSVSREKKERFSLILESASTNQTSMYLCASSSGFSQPQHFGDGTRLSIL.

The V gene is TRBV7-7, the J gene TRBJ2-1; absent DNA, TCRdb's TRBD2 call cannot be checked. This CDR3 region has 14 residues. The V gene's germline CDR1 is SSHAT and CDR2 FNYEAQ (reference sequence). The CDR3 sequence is CASSIVAGANEQFF.

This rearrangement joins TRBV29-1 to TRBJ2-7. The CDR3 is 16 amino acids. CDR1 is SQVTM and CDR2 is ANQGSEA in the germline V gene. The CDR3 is CSVYGVGPQSSYEQYF.

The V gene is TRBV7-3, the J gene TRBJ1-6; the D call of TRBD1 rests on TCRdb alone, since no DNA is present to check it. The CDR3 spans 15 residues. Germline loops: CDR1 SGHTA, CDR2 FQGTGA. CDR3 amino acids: CASSLTGAGSSPLHF.

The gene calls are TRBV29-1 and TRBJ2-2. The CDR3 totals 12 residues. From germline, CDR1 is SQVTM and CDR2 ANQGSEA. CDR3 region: CSVEGYAGELFF.